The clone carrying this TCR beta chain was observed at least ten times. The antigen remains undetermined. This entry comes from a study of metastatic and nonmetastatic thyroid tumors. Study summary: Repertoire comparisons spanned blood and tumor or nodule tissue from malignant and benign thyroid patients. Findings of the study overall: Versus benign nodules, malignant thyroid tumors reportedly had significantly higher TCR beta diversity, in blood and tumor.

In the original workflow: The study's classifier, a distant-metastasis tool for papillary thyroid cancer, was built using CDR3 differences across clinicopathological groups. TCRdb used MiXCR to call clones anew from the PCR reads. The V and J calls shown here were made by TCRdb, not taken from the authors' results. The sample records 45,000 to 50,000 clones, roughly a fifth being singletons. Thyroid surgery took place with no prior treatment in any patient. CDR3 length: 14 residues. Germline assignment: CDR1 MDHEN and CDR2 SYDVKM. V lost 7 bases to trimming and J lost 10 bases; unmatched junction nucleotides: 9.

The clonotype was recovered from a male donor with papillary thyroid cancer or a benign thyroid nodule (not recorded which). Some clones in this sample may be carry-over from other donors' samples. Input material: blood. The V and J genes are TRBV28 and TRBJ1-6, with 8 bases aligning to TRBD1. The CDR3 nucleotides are TGTGCCAGCATCAAGGACAGGGAGGGCTCACCCCTCCACTTT. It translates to CASIKDREGSPLHF.